This T cell receptor (beta chain) was recorded in a study of STAT5B mutations in CD4+ large granular lymphocyte leukemia (dated by TCRdb to between 2022 and 2023). At the level of the whole study: Among the healthy controls, the CDR3 'QG' motif was associated with a particular HLA allele. The study compared the TCRbeta repertoires of patients with CD4+ T-cell large granular lymphocyte leukemia against the TCRbeta repertoires of healthy blood donors. The purity of purified fractions was confirmed by flow cytometry on FACSCanto II or FACSVerse to exceed 95% among lymphocytes.

V is trimmed back by 3 bases and J by 4 bases, and the junction contains 11 bases that no gene match accounts for. The cysteine opens and the phenylalanine closes a CDR3 of 18 amino acids. Only CDR3 DNA remains: 54 bases, in frame from the first base. CDR1 SGHDT and CDR2 YYEEEE were looked up in the germline V gene. The immunoSEQ assay at survey resolution was used to sequence TCRbeta rearrangements from genomic DNA. In the paper's pipeline: In the TCR sequencing data, the lowest productive clonotype frequency that could be detected was 2.59 x 10-5. Only productive TCRbeta rearrangements, meaning sequences that were complete and in-frame, were kept for the analyses. Sample clonality was computed as Simpson clonality in the immunoSEQ Analyzer version 3.0. Clones were grouped by frequency into very rare, small, medium, large (1-20%) or hyperexpanded (>20%) categories. Generation probabilities were estimated with OLGA 1.2.3, V-gene circos plots were made with VDJtools, specificities were looked up in VDJdb, and CDR3 motifs were identified with GLIPH. TCRdb re-hosts the immuneACCESS table, in-frame sequences only. Its copies lack some clones; in the studies checked, an unresolved V gene accounts for under half of them, and the cause for the rest is not known. That table gives V, J and clone size, and the DNA gave D and trimming. Here the sample has 40,000 to 55,000 clones; 70% to 90% occur a single time. Jointly, the top ten make up less than 3% of the sample.

Results the study describes overall, beyond this receptor: Enrichment of TRBV06-family usage was observed among the top patient clones (8/27) relative to healthy controls (2/35). The main leukemic clonotypes were found to be private to each patient, although about 25% of the main leukemic clonotypes were detected at low frequency in the non-leukemic repertoires of other patients. The data were not HLA-matched, and the relatively small sample size could explain the higher clonality seen in CD4+ compared with CD8+ T-LGLL. CD4-sorted patient repertoires appeared more clonal than healthy CD4+ repertoires, and this difference persisted after removing the putative leukemic clones.

The healthy controls were fewer than 45 blood donors, and the buffy coats of these donors were supplied by the Finnish Red Cross blood service. All TCR-sequenced material derived from peripheral blood: patient blood samples and healthy donor buffy coats. Ficoll-Hypaque gradient centrifugation was used to isolate peripheral blood mononuclear cells. CD4+ cells were purified magnetically from the buffy coats of healthy controls. The Gentra Puregene Cell and Tissue kit was used for genomic DNA extraction, and quantification was performed on a Qubit 2.0 fluorometer. Concerning this clone: Its specific antigen is unknown. Base quality data are lacking; no much larger clone is found one base away.

Specimen: CD4+ T cells from blood buffy coats. The receptor comes from a human donor in good health. The chain was built from TRBV5-6 and TRBJ2-5, and 14 junctional nucleotides match TRBD2. Here the CDR3 is given as CASSYNFGTSGRIETQYF. DNA sequence: TGTGCCAGCAGCTACAATTTCGGGACTAGCGGGAGAATAGAGACCCAGTACTTC.